The sequence of this T cell receptor beta chain was determined in a study of beta chain features in type 1 diabetes. There are a few counts of this clone. Germline V lookup: CDR1 MNHEY, CDR2 SMNVEV (reference sequence). The CDR3 spans 19 residues. The V gene lost 5 bases and the J gene lost 0 bases, with 23 bases spanning the gap. Investigators reverse transcribed all isolated RNA, so they sequenced expressed TCRB transcripts. Sequencing used immunoSEQ multiplex PCR; TCRdb keeps in-frame clones, though not all of them. Among about 410,000 clones listed, roughly 13% were seen once. The clonotype comes from a man aged 25 to 40 in good health. What was sequenced was naive CD4+ T cells from blood. The V gene is TRBV27, the J gene TRBJ2-1; D is possibly TRBD1 or TRBD2 (5 bases each). CDR3 protein: CASSPVRDPTWSSYNEQFF. In DNA form, the CDR3 reads TGTGCCAGCAGTCCCGTCCGGGACCCCACCTGGAGCTCCTACAATGAGCAGTTCTTC.